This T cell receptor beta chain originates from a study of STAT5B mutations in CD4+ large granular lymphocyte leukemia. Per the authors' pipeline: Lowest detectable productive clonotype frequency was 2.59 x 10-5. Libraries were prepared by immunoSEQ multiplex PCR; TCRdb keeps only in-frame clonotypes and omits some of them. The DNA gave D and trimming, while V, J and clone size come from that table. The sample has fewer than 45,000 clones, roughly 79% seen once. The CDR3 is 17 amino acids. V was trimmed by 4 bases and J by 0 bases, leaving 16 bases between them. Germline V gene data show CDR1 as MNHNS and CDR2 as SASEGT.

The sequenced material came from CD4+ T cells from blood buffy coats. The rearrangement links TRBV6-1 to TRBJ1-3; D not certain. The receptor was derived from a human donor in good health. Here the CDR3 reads CASSASTAPSSGNTIYF. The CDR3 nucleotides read TGTGCCAGCAGTGCAAGTACAGCTCCAAGCTCTGGAAACACCATATATTTT.